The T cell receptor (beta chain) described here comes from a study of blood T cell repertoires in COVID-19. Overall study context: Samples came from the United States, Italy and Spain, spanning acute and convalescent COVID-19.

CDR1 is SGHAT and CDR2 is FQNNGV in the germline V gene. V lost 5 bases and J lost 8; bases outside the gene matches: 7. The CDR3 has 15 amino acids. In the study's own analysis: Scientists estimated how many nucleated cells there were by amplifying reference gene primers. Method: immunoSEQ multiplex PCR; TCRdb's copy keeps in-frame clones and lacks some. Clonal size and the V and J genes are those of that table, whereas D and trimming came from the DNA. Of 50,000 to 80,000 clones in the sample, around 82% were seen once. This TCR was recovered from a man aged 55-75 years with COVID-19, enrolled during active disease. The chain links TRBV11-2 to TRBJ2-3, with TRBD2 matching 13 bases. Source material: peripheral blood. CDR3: CASSRGTSGEGTQYF. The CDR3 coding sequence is TGTGCCAGCAGCCGTGGGACTAGCGGGGAGGGTACGCAGTATTTT.